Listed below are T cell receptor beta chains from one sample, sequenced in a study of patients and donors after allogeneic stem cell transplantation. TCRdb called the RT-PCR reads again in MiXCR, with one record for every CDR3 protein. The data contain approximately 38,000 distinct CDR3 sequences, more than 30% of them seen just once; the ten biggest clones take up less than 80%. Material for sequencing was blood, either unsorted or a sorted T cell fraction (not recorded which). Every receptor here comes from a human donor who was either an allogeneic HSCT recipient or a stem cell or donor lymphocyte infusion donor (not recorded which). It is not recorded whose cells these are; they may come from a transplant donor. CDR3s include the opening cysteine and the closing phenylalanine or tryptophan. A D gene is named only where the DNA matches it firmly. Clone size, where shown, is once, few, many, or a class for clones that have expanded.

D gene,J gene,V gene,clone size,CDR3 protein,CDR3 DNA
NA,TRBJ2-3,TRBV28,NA,CASSSQIQKLQGLWTDTQYF,TGTGCCAGCAGTTCACAAATTCAAAAACTACAGGGATTATGGACAGATACGCAGTATTTT
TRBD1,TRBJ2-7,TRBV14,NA,CASSRDPGQVVKQYF,TGTGCCAGCAGCCGGGATCCTGGACAGGTCGTAAAGCAGTACTTC
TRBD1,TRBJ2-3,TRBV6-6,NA,CASNRDRDRNTQYF,TGTGCCAGCAACCGGGACAGGGATCGGAATACGCAGTATTTT
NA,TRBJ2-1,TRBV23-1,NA,CASSQSTGNNEQFF,TGCGCCAGCAGTCAATCTACAGGCAACAATGAGCAGTTCTTC
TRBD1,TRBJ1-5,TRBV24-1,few,CATSDPGGNQPQHF,TGTGCCACCAGTGACCCAGGGGGAAATCAGCCCCAGCATTTT
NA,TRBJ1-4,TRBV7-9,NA,CASSTQGGEKLFF,TGTGCCAGCAGCACCCAGGGCGGTGAAAAACTGTTTTTT
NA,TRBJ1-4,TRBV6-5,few,CASKQGSNEKLFF,TGTGCCAGCAAACAGGGATCTAATGAAAAACTGTTTTTT
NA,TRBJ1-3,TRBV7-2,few,CASSLVSLSGNTIYF,TGTGCCAGCAGCTTAGTGAGCCTTTCTGGAAACACCATATATTTT
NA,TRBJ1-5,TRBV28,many,CASSLALGKGQPQHF,TGTGCCAGCAGTTTAGCACTCGGCAAGGGTCAGCCCCAGCATTTT
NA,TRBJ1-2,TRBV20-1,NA,CSARAGPLFYGYTF,TGCAGTGCTAGAGCCGGACCGCTCTTCTATGGCTACACCTTC
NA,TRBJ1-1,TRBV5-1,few,CASSLGPANTEAFF,TGCGCCAGCAGCTTGGGACCCGCGAACACTGAAGCTTTCTTT
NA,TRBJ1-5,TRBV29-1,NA,CSVLVYGNQPQHF,TGCAGCGTTCTAGTATATGGCAATCAGCCCCAGCATTTT
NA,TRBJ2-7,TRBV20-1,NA,CSATPVQPSSYEQYF,TGCAGTGCGACCCCGGTACAGCCGAGCTCCTACGAGCAGTACTTC
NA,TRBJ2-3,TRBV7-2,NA,CASRYTGALTQYF,TGTGCCAGCAGATACACGGGCGCTTTGACGCAGTATTTT
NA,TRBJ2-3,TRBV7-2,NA,CASSSSSVKNTQYF,TGTGCCAGCAGCTCCTCTAGCGTGAAGAATACGCAGTATTTT
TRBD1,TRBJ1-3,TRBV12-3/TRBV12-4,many,CASSTDRVSGNTIYF,TGTGCCAGCAGTACCGACAGGGTCTCTGGAAACACCATATATTTT
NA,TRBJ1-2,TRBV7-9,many,CASSDRQAYGYTF,TGTGCCAGCAGCGACAGACAGGCCTATGGCTACACCTTC
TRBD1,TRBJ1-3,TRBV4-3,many,CASSQTPGTAVSGNTIYF,TGCGCCAGCAGCCAGACCCCCGGGACAGCGGTCTCTGGAAACACCATATATTTT
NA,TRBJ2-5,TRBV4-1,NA,CASSRDQGGETQYF,TGCGCCAGCAGCCGGGACCAAGGGGGGGAGACCCAGTACTTC
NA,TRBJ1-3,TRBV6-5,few,CASRGTPGNTIYF,TGTGCCAGCAGGGGGACACCTGGAAACACCATATATTTT
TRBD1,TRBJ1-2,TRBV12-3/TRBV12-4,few,CASSLVDRAGYTF,TGTGCCAGCAGTTTAGTGGACAGGGCCGGCTACACCTTC
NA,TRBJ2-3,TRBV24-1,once,CATEGAGGGDTQYF,TGTGCCACCGAGGGGGCGGGAGGTGGAGATACGCAGTATTTT
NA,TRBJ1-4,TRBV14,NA,CASSQGLATNEKLFF,TGTGCCAGCAGCCAAGGGCTCGCAACTAATGAAAAACTGTTTTTT
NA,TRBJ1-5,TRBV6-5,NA,CASSYSSAPVSNQPQHF,TGTGCCAGCAGTTACTCGAGCGCCCCTGTTAGCAATCAGCCCCAGCATTTT
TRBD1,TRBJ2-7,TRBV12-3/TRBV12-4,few,CASRVGQIYEQYF,TGTGCCAGCAGGGTGGGACAGATCTACGAGCAGTACTTC
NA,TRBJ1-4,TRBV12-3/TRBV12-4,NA,CASTIPGPNEKLFF,TGTGCCAGCACCATACCGGGACCTAATGAAAAACTGTTTTTT
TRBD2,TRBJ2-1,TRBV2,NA,CASSEETGGNEQFF,TGTGCCAGCAGTGAGGAGACGGGGGGAAATGAGCAGTTCTTC
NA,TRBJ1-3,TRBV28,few,CASSLVAAGNTIYF,TGTGCCAGCAGTTTAGTGGCAGCTGGAAACACCATATATTTT
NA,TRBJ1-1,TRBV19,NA,CASDRGDTPKAFF,TGTGCCAGTGACCGAGGGGACACTCCGAAAGCTTTCTTT
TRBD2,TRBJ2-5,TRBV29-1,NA,CSDTTSGTQETQYF,TGCAGCGATACGACTAGCGGGACTCAAGAGACCCAGTACTTC
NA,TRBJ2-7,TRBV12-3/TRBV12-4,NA,CASSFKVGGSEQYF,TGTGCCAGCAGTTTCAAAGTCGGGGGTTCCGAGCAGTACTTC